This T cell receptor beta chain is from a study of graft-versus-host responses after intestinal transplantation. Study summary: Tacrolimus plus steroids were given to all recipients for approximately 3 years, preceded by anti-thymocyte globulin induction. The study, taken as a whole, reports: Peak circulating GvH clone levels tracked with early post-transplant HvG declines. High graft-versus-host to host-versus-graft T cell clonal ratios marked allografts of patients with graft-donor macrochimerism. GvH clonotypes were identified within recipient marrow, with a subset emerging first in ileum or blood.

Points on this clone: Its antigen remains unknown.

CDR1 is MNHEY and CDR2 is SMNVEV in the germline V gene (reference sequence). The CDR3 is 16 residues long. V lost 2 bases to trimming and J lost 4 bases; unmatched junction nucleotides: 9. Some clones are missing from TCRdb's copy, which holds only in-frame ones; the method was immunoSEQ multiplex PCR. The data contain 85,000 to 100,000 clones, 86% of them singletons. This TCR came from a human patient who received an intestinal transplant, so some T cells may come from the graft donor. This rearrangement joins TRBV27 to TRBJ1-2; 8 nucleotides agree with TRBD1. Specimen: PBMCs, collected 255 days after intestinal transplant. In DNA form, the CDR3 reads TGTGCCAGCAGTTTAAAGTGGGCAGGGGGCTTCTATGGCTACACCTTC. Its translation is CASSLKWAGGFYGYTF.